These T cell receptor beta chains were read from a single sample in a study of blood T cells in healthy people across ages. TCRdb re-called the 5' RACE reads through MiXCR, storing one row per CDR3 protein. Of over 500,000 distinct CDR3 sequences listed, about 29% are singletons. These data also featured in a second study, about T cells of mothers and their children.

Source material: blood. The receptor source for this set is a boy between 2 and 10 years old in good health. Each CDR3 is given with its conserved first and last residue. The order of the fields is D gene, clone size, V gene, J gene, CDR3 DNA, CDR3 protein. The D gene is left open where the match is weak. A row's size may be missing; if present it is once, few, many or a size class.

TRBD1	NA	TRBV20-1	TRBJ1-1	TGCAGTGCCAAACAGGGGGGGACTGAAGCTTTCTTT	CSAKQGGTEAFF
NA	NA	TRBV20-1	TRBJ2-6	TGCAGTGCTAACTCTGGGGCCAACGTCCTGACTTTC	CSANSGANVLTF
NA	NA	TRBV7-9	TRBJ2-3	TGTGCCAGCAGCCCCCAGGCGGTGGCAGATACGCAGTATTTT	CASSPQAVADTQYF
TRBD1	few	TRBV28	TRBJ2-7	TGTGCCAGCAGTAACCGGGACAGATACTACGAGCAGTACTTC	CASSNRDRYYEQYF
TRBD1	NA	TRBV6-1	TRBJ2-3	TGTGCCAGCAGTGGGAGACAGGGACGAACCACAGATACGCAGTATTTT	CASSGRQGRTTDTQYF
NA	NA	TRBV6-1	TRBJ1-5	TGTGCCAGCAGTGCAGGGCCAAATCAGCCCCAGCATTTT	CASSAGPNQPQHF
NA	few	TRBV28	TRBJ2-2	TGTGCCAGCAGCCATACTGACGGGAAGTTGAACACCGGGGAGCTGTTTTTT	CASSHTDGKLNTGELFF
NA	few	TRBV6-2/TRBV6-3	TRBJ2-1	TGTGCCAGCAGTCAAACCGACAATGAGCAGTTCTTC	CASSQTDNEQFF
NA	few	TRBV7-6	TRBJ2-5	TGTGCCAGCAGCTCGGGGGGCAGGGGGCGTTTTGAGACCCAGTACTTC	CASSSGGRGRFETQYF
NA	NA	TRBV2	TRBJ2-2	TGTGCCAGCACGGACCCGCGACAGCCTTCGAACACCGGGGAGCTGTTTTTT	CASTDPRQPSNTGELFF
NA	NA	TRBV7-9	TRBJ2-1	TGTGCCAGCAGCGCCGACAGGATAGGCCACAATGAGCAGTTCTTC	CASSADRIGHNEQFF
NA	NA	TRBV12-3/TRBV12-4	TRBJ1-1	TGTGCCAGCAGTACCAGGGTTAGGAACACTGAAGCTTTCTTT	CASSTRVRNTEAFF
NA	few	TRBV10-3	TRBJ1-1	TGTGCCATCAGTGAGTCCCATTGGGCCGGAAACACTGAAGCTTTCTTT	CAISESHWAGNTEAFF
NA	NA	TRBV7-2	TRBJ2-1	TGTGCCAGCAGCGTACATAGCGGAGTCTCCTACAATGAGCAGTTCTTC	CASSVHSGVSYNEQFF
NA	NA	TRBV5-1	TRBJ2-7	TGCGCCAGCAAGGGGGACGAGCAGTACTTC	CASKGDEQYF
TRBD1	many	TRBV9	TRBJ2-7	TGTGCCAGCAGCGGGACAGGGTCCTACGAGCAGTACTTC	CASSGTGSYEQYF
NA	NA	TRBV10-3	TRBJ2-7	TGTGCCGCCTCAGGAGAGTTAAATTTCGAGCAGTACTTC	CAASGELNFEQYF
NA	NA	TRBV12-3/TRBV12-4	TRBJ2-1	TGTGCCACTACCGGAGGCAATGAGCAGTTCTTC	CATTGGNEQFF
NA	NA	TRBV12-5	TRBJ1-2	TGTGCGTACTGGTTCTATGGCTACACCTTC	CAYWFYGYTF
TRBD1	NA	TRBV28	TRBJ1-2	TGTGCCAGCAGTTCAACCGGGACAGGGGACTATGGCTACACCTTC	CASSSTGTGDYGYTF
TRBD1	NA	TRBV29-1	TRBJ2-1	TGCAGCGTCCGGGGGGGACAGGGGGCCTACAATGAGCAGTTCTTC	CSVRGGQGAYNEQFF
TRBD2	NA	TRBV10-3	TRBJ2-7	TGTGCCATCAGTAGCGGGACTAGCGGGAGTCGACCCTACGAGCAGTACTTC	CAISSGTSGSRPYEQYF
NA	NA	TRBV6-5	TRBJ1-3	TGTGCCAGCAGTTACTCGTTAGGGGATGGAAACACCATATATTTT	CASSYSLGDGNTIYF
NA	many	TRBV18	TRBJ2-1	TGTGCCAGCTCACCGCTTGAGGACGGTCAGCAGTTCTTC	CASSPLEDGQQFF
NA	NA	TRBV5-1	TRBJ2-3	TGCGCCAGCAGCTTGGCCCCCGGGGCCACAGATACGCAGTATTTT	CASSLAPGATDTQYF
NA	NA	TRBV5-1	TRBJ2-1	TGCGCCAGCAGCTTGAGGACCGGGACCCCCAATGAGCAGTTCTTC	CASSLRTGTPNEQFF
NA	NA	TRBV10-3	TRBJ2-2	TGTGCCATCAGTGGGCAAAGCAACACCGGGGAGCTGTTTTTT	CAISGQSNTGELFF
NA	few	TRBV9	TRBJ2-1	TGTGCCAGCAGCGGGGGACTTTACTCCTACAATGAGCAGTTCTTC	CASSGGLYSYNEQFF
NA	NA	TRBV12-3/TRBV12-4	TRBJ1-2	TGTGCCAGCAGTTTTGGGTCCGGGCACCCCCTGTCATATCGGTATGGCTACACCTTC	CASSFGSGHPLSYRYGYTF
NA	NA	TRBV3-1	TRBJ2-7	TGTGCCAGCAGCCAGGCGTGGGGGGCCTTCTCCTACGAGCAGTACTTC	CASSQAWGAFSYEQYF